This TCR beta chain derives from a study of cytomegalovirus exposure and HLA in healthy donors. The CDR3 covers 13 residues. Germline V lookup: CDR1 MNHEY, CDR2 SVGAGI. The PCR ran on 60 Vbeta and 13 Jbeta primers. Data came from immunoSEQ multiplex PCR; TCRdb stores just in-frame clones and leaves some out. The sample lists 130,000 or so clones, about four fifths occurring once. This clone turned up a few times. Specimen: PBMCs. The gene calls are TRBV6-5 and TRBJ2-5; tentative D call: TRBD2 (5 bases). The tail of the sequence fits TRBJ2-7 better, so the J call may be wrong. The sequence derives from a young man in good health and CMV-seropositive. In DNA form, the CDR3 reads TGTGCCAGCAGTTACCGAGGGTCCTACGAGCAGTACTTC. Its protein product is CASSYRGSYEQYF.